A single sample gave rise to the 7 T cell receptor beta chains below, sequenced in a study of T cell repertoires in cytomegalovirus infection. MiXCR, applied by TCRdb to the reads, yields one record per CDR3 protein. The data hold fewer than 1,000,000 distinct CDR3 sequences, with around 30% observed a single time. Their specific antigens are unknown. Sequenced material: cultured CD8+ T cells from PBMCs, taken from culture after CMV antigen stimulation. These receptors were obtained from a human donor in good health (CMV status not recorded). Some clones in this sample may be carry-over from other donors' samples.

This clonotype was observed a few times. The genes are TRBV25-1 and TRBJ2-7, with 7 bases matching TRBD1. V lost 1 base, J lost 4 bases, and 10 bases stayed unmatched. CDR3 length: 16 amino acids. Germline loops: CDR1 MGHDK, CDR2 SYGVNS. The CDR3 loop reads CASSEFFWDSGYEQYF. The CDR3 DNA reads as TGTGCCAGCAGTGAATTTTTTTGGGACAGTGGTTACGAGCAGTACTTC.

The V and J genes are TRBV4-1 and TRBJ2-1; 9 bases align to TRBD1. Germline-derived CDR1 and CDR2 are MGHRA and YSYEKL. Trimming at V came to 4 bases and at J to 4 bases, leaving 5 bases not matched to a gene. This CDR3 has 15 amino acids. CDR3: CASSRHRGLYNEQFF. The CDR3 region has the DNA TGCGCCAGCAGCCGCCACAGGGGGCTATACAATGAGCAGTTCTTC.

DNA of the CDR3: TGTGCTAGTGGTTTGCCCGTAGCGGGGGGACATCCACCTCAAGAGACCCAGTACTTC. Its translation: CASGLPVAGGHPPQETQYF. The gene calls are TRBV12-5 and TRBJ2-5, with 10 bases that match TRBD2. Trimming took 2 bases from V and 2 from J; bases not matched to a gene: 14. Germline CDR1 is LGHNT and CDR2 is FRNRAP. The CDR3 is made up of 19 amino acids.

This clonotype came up once. The gene calls are TRBV2 and TRBJ1-2; D is perhaps TRBD1 (6 bases). Per the germline V gene, CDR1 is SNHLY and CDR2 is FYNNEI. With 7 bases removed from V and 6 bases from J, the gap between germline ends came to 15 bases. The CDR3 length is 13 residues. DNA for the CDR3: TGTGCCAGCATGAGACAGGACTGGGATGGCTACACCTTC. This translates into CASMRQDWDGYTF.

This clonotype was observed a handful of times. The rearrangement joins TRBV6-1 to TRBJ2-7; tentative D call: TRBD2 (6 bases). Deletions cut 7 bases from V and 1 base from J, with 11 bases between. CDR1 MNHNS and CDR2 SASEGT come from the germline V gene. This CDR3 is 13 amino acids long. CDR3 nucleotide sequence: TGTGCCAGCACTCTGGGAGGATCCTACGAGCAGTACTTC. Amino acid sequence: CASTLGGSYEQYF.

The chain has TRBV6-5 and TRBJ2-1; 8 positions agree with TRBD1. The CDR3 runs 15 residues. The germline gives CDR1 MNHEY, CDR2 SVGAGI. The V and J ends lost 2 bases and 8 bases, in that order; junction bases with no gene match: 8. The DNA of the CDR3 is TGTGCCAGCAGTTACCGGACAGGGCGGGTTTATGAGCAGTTCTTC. Amino acids: CASSYRTGRVYEQFF.

With respect to this clonotype: Germline and junction disagree at one end, which may indicate a read error. The chain uses TRBV7-7 and TRBJ2-5, with D perhaps being TRBD1 or TRBD2 (5 bases each). Germline values: CDR1 SSHAT, CDR2 FNYEAQ (reference sequence). This CDR3 region has 17 residues. The CDR3 loop reads CASSLRTVGGPQETQYF. CDR3 in DNA: TGTGCTAGCAGCCTAAGAACGGTTGGGGGACCCCAAGAGACCCAGTACTTC.